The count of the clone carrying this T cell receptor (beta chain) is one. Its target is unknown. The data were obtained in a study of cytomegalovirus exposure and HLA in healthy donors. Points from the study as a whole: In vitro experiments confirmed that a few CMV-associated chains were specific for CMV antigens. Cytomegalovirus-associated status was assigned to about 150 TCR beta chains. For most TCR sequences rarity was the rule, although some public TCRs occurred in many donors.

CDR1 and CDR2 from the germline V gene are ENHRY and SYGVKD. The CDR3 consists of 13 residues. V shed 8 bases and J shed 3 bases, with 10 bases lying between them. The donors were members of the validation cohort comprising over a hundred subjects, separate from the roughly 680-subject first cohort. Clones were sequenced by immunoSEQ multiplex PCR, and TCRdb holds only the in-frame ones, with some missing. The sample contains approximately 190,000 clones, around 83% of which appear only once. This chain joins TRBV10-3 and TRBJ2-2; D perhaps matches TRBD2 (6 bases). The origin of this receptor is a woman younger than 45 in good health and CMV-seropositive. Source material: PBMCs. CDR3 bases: TGTGCCATCGGGGGGTCCCACACCGGGGAGCTGTTTTTT. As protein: CAIGGSHTGELFF.